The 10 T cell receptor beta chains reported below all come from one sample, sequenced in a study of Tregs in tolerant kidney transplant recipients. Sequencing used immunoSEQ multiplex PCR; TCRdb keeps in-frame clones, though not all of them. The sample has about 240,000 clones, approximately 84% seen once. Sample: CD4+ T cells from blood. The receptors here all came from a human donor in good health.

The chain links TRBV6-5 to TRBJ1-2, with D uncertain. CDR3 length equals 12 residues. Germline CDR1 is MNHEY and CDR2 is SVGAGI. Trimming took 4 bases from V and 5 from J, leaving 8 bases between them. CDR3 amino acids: CASSLGWYGYTF. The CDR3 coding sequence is TGTGCCAGCAGTTTGGGCTGGTATGGCTACACCTTC.

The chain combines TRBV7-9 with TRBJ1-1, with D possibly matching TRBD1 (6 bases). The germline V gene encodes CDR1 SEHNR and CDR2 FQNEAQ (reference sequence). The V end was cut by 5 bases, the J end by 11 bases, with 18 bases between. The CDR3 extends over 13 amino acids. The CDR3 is CASSLGGELPAFF. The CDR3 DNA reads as TGTGCCAGCAGCCTAGGGGGGGAGCTTCCCGCTTTCTTT.

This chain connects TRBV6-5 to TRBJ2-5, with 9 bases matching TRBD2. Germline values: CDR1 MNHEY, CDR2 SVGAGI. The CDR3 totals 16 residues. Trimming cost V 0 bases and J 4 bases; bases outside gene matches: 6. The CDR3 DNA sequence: TGTGCCAGCAGTTACTCGGGGACTAGCATGGGAGAGACCCAGTACTTC. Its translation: CASSYSGTSMGETQYF.

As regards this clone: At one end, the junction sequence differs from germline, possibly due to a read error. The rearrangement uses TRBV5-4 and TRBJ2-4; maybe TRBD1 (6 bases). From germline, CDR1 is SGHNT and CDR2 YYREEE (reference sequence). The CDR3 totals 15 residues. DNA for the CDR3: TGTGTCAGCAGCTTGGCCACAGGGAAGGGGGACATTCAGTACTTC. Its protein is CVSSLATGKGDIQYF. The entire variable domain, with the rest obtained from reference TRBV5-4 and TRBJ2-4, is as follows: ETGVTQSPTHLIKTRGQQVTLRCSSQSGHNTVSWYQQALGQGPQFIFQYYREEENGRGNFPPRFSGLQFPNYSSELNVNALELDDSALYLCVSSLATGKGDIQYFGAGTRLSVL.

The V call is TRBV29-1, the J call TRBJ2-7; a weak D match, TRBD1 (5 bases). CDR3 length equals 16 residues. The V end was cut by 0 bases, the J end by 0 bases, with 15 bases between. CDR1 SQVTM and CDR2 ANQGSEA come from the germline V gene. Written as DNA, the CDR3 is TGCAGCGTTGAAGACAGGGAAGGCCTCAGCTCCTACGAGCAGTACTTC. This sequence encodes CSVEDREGLSSYEQYF.

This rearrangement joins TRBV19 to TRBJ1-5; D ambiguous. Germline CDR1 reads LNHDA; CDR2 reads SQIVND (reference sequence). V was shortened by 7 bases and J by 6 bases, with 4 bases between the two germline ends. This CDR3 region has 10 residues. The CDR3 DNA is TGTGCCAGTACCTGTCAGCCCCAGCATTTT. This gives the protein CASTCQPQHF. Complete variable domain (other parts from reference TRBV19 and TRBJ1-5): DGGITQSPKYLFRKEGQNVTLSCEQNLNHDAMYWYRQDPGQGLRLIYYSQIVNDFQKGDIAEGYSVSREKKESFPLTVTSAQKNPTAFYLCASTCQPQHFGDGTRLSIL.

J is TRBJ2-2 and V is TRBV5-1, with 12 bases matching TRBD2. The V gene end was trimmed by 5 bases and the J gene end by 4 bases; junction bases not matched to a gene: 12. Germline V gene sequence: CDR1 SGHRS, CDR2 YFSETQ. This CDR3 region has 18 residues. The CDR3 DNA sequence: TGCGCCAGCAGAGTGACTAGCGGGAGCACGTGGAGCACCGGGGAGCTGTTTTTT. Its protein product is CASRVTSGSTWSTGELFF.

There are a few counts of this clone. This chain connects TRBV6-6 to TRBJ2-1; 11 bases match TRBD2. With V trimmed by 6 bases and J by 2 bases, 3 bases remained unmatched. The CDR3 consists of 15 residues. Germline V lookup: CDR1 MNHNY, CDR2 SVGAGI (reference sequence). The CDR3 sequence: CASSDSGRAYNEQFF. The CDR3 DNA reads TGTGCCAGCAGCGATAGCGGGAGGGCCTACAATGAGCAGTTCTTC.

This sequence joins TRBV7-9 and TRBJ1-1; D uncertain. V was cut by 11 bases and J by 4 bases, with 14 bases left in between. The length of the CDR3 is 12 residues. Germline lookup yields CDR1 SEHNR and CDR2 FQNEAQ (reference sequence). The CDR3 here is CAYRLWGTEAFF. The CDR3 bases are TGTGCCTACCGATTGTGGGGCACTGAAGCTTTCTTT.

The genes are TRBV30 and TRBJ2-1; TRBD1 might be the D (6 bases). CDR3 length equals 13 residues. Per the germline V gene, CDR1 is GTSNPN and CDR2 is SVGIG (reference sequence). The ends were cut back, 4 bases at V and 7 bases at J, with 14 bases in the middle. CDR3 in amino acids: CAWNPMRGNEQFF. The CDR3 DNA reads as TGTGCCTGGAACCCGATGAGGGGGAATGAGCAGTTCTTC.